Presented here are 2 T cell receptor beta chains from one specimen sequenced in a study of cytomegalovirus exposure and HLA in healthy donors. It was with 60 Vbeta and 13 Jbeta primers that the PCR ran. Generated by immunoSEQ multiplex PCR, the TCRdb table keeps only in-frame clones and is missing some. The table lists about 30,000 clones, approximately 90% of them singletons. Sequencing used PBMCs. The receptors were sampled from a boy aged 10-17 years in good health and CMV-seronegative.

The gene calls are TRBV7-2 and TRBJ2-7; TRBD1 aligns across 7 bases. Per the germline V gene, CDR1 is SGHTA and CDR2 is FQGNSA. CDR3 length: 15 residues. Trimming cost V 5 bases and J 1 base; bases outside gene matches: 8. The CDR3 sequence is CASSAWTGSSYEQYF. The DNA of the CDR3 is TGTGCCAGCAGCGCCTGGACAGGCTCTTCCTACGAGCAGTACTTC.

The V call is TRBV5-4, the J call TRBJ2-2, with 9 bases aligning to TRBD1. V was clipped by 4 bases and J by 6 bases; unmatched bases: 4. CDR1 is SGHNT, CDR2 YYREEE, per germline (reference sequence). There are 14 residues in the CDR3. Here the CDR3 reads CASSKGQGPGELFF. CDR3 sequence (DNA): TGTGCCAGCAGCAAGGGACAGGGACCCGGGGAGCTGTTTTTT.